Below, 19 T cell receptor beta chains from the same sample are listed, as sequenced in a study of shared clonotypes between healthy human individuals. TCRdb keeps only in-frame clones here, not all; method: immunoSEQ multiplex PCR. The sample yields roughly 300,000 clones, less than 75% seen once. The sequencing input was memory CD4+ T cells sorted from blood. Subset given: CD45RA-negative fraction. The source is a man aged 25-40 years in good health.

CDR3 sequence (DNA): TGTGCCAGCAGTTTTAGTGGCTACCCCTACAATGAGCAGTTCTTC. It codes for CASSFSGYPYNEQFF. The chain employs TRBV27 and TRBJ2-1; no reliable D call. Germline lookup yields CDR1 MNHEY and CDR2 SMNVEV (reference sequence). Trimming pared 3 bases from V and 2 bases from J, leaving 11 bases between. The CDR3 contains 15 residues.

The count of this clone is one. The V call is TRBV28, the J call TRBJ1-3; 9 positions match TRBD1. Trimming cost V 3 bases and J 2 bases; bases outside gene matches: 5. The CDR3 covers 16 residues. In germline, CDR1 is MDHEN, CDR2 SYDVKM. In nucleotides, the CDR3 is TGTGCCAGCAGTTTCTCGGACAGGGGCGCTGGAAACACCATATATTTT. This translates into CASSFSDRGAGNTIYF.

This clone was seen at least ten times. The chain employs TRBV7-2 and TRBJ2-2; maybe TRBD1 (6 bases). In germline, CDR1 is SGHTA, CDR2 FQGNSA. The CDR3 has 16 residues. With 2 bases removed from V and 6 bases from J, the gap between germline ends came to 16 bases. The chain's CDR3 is CASSLLGGTIPGELFF. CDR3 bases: TGTGCCAGCAGCTTATTAGGGGGTACGATCCCCGGGGAGCTGTTTTTT.

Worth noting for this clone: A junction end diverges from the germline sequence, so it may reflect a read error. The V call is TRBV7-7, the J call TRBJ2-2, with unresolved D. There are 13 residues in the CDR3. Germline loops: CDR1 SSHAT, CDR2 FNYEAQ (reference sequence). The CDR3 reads CASSLGSTGELFF. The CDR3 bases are TGTGCTAGCAGCTTGGGTAGCACCGGGGAGCTGTTTTTT.

Here the CDR3 reads CASKGPQWEPQHF. As DNA, the CDR3 is TGTGCCAGCAAAGGGCCCCAATGGGAGCCCCAGCATTTT. The rearrangement joins TRBV19 to TRBJ1-5; D call uncertain. Germline CDR1 and CDR2: LNHDA and SQIVND (reference sequence). Trimming cost V 9 bases and J 8 bases, with 17 bases left between them. This CDR3 is built from 13 residues. Full variable domain (missing parts from reference TRBV19 and TRBJ1-5): DGGITQSPKYLFRKEGQNVTLSCEQNLNHDAMYWYRQDPGQGLRLIYYSQIVNDFQKGDIAEGYSVSREKKESFPLTVTSAQKNPTAFYLCASKGPQWEPQHFGDGTRLSIL.

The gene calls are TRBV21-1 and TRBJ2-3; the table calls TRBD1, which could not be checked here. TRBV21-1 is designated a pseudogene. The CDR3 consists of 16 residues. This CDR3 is CASSKNRQGGGDTQYF. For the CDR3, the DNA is TGTGCCAGCAGCAAAAACCGACAGGGCGGAGGAGATACGCAGTATTTT.

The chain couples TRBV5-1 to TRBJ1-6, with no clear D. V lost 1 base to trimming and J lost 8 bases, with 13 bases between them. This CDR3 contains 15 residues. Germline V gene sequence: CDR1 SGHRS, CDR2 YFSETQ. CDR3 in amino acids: CASSLQQAGDSPLHF. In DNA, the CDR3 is TGCGCCAGCAGCTTGCAGCAGGCGGGCGATTCACCCCTCCACTTT.

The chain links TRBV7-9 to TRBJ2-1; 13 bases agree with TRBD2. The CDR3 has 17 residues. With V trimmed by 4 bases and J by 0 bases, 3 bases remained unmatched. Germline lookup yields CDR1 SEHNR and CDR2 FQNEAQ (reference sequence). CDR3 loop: CASSSWTSGSSYNEQFF. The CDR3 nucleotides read TGTGCCAGCAGCTCATGGACTAGCGGGAGCTCCTACAATGAGCAGTTCTTC.

In DNA, the CDR3 is TGTGCCAGCAGCTTAGTAGCAGGGCCCTACGAGCAGTACTTC. Its protein product is CASSLVAGPYEQYF. V usage is TRBV7-2 and J usage is TRBJ2-7; possibly TRBD1 for D (5 bases). CDR1 and CDR2 from the germline V gene are SGHTA and FQGNSA. Between the trimmed V and J ends, which lost 1 base and 2 bases, there was a span of 9 bases. This CDR3 is 14 amino acids long.

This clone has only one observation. The CDR3 region has the DNA TGTGCCAGCAGCTTAGCGCTTGGGACCCCATTGACTTTC. Its protein is CASSLALGTPLTF. V usage is TRBV7-6 and J usage is TRBJ2-6, with D perhaps given as TRBD1 or TRBD2 (5 bases each). The germline V and J ends were trimmed by 0 bases and 17 bases, with 14 bases remaining between them. From germline, CDR1 is SGHVS and CDR2 FNYEAQ. CDR3 length: 13 residues.

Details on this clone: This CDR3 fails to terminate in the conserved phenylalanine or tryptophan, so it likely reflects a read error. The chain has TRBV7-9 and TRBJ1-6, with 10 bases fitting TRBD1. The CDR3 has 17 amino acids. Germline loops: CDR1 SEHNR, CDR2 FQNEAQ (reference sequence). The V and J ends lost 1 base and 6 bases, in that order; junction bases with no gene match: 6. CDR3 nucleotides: TGTGCCAGCAGCTTAGGCTGGCGGGACAGGGGTAATTCACCCCTCCACCTT. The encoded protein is CASSLGWRDRGNSPLHL.

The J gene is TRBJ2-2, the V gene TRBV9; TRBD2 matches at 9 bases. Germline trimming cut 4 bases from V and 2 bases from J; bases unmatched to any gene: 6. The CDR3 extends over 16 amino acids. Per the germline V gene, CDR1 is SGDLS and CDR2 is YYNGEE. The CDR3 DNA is TGTGCCAGCAGCCAAGGAGCGGGAGGCAACACCGGGGAGCTGTTTTTT. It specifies CASSQGAGGNTGELFF.

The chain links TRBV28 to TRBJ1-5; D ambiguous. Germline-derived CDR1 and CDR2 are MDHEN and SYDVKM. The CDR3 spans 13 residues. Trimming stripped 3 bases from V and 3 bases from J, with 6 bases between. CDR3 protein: CASSFLVNQPQHF. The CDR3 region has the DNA TGTGCCAGCAGTTTCTTGGTCAATCAGCCCCAGCATTTT.

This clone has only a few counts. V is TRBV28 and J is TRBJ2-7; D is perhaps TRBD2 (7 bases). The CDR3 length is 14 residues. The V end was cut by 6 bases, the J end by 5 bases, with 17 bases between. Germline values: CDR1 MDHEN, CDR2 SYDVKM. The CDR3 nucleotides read TGTGCCAGCAGGGAGGGGGGGCGTATCGACGAGCAGTACTTC. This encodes CASREGGRIDEQYF.

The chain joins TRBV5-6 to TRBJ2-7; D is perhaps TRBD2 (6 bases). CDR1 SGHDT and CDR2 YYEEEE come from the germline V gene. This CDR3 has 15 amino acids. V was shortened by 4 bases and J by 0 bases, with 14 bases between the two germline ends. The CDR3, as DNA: TGTGCCAGCAGCATACCGGGACTCCTCTCCTACGAGCAGTACTTC. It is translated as CASSIPGLLSYEQYF.

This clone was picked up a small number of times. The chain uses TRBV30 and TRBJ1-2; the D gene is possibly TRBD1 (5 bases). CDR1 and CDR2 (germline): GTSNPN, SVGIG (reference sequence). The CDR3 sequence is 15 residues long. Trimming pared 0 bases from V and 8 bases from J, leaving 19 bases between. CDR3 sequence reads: CAWSVRQGRGAGYTF. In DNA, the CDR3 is TGTGCCTGGAGTGTACGTCAGGGAAGAGGGGCCGGCTACACCTTC. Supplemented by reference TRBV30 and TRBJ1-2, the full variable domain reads SQTIHQWPATLVQPVGSPLSLECTVEGTSNPNLYWYRQAAGRGLQLLFYSVGIGQISSEVPQNLSASRPQDRQFILSSKKLLLSDSGFYLCAWSVRQGRGAGYTFGSGTRLTVV.

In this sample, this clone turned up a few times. The CDR3 reads CATSIPSGSAGTQYF. The CDR3 DNA sequence: TGTGCCACCAGCATCCCCAGCGGGAGTGCCGGGACCCAGTACTTC. The genes are TRBV15 and TRBJ2-5; 8 bases align to TRBD2. V dropped 4 bases and J dropped 7; count of bases not matched to a gene: 11. The CDR3 runs to 15 residues. CDR1 LNHNV and CDR2 YYDKDF come from the germline V gene (reference sequence).

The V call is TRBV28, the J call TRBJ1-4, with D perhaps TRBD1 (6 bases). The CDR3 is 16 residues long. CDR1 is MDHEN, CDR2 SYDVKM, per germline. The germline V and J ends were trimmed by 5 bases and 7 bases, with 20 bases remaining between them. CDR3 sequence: CASSPPPRGFGEKLFF. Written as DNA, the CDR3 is TGTGCCAGCAGTCCGCCTCCCAGGGGCTTCGGTGAAAAACTGTTTTTT.

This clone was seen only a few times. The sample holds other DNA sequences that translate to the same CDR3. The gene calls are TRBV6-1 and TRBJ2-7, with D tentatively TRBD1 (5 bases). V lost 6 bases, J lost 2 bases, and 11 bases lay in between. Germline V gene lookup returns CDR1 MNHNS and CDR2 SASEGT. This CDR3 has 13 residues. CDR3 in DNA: TGTGCCAGCAGAGAGAGACAGACCTACGAGCAGTACTTC. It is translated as CASRERQTYEQYF.